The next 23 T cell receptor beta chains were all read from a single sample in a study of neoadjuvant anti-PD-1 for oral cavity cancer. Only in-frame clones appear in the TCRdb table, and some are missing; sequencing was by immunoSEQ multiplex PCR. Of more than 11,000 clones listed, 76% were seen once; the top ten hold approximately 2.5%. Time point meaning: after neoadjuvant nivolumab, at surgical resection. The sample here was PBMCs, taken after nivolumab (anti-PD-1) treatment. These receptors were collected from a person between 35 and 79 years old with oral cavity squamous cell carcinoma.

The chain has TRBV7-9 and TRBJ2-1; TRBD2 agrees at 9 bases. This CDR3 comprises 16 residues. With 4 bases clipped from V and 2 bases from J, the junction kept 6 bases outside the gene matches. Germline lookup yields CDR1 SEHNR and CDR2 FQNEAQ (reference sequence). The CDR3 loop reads CASSSLRLAAYNEQFF. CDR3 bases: TGTGCCAGCAGCTCCCTTAGACTAGCGGCCTACAATGAGCAGTTCTTC. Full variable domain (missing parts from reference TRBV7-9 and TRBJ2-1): DTGVSQNPRHKITKRGQNVTFRCDPISEHNRLYWYRQTLGQGPEFLTYFQNEAQLEKSRLLSDRFSAERPKGSFSTLEIQRTEQGDSAMYLCASSSLRLAAYNEQFFGPGTRLTVL.

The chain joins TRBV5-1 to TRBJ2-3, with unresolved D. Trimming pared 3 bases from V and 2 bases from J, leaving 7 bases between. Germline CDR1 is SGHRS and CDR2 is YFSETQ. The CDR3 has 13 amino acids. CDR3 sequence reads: CASSWGNTDTQYF. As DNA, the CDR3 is TGCGCCAGCAGCTGGGGAAACACAGATACGCAGTATTTT.

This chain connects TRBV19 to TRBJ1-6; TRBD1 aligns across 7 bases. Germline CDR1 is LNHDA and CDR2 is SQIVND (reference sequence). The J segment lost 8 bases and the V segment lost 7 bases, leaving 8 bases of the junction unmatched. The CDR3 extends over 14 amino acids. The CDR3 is CASNHRGVDSPLHF. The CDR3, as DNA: TGTGCCAGTAATCACAGGGGAGTAGATTCACCCCTCCACTTT.

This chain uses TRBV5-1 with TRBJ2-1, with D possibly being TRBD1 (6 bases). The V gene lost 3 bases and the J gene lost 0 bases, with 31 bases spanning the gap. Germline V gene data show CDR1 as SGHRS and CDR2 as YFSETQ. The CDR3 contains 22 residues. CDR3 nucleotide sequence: TGCGCCAGCAGCTCAATCCTTTACGACAGGTCCTATAGTTTCAGCTCCTACAATGAGCAGTTCTTC. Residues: CASSSILYDRSYSFSSYNEQFF.

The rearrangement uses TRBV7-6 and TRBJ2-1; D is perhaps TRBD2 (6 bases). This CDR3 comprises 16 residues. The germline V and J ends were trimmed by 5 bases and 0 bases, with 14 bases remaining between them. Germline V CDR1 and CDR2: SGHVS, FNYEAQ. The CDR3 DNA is TGTGCCAGCAGCAAAAGACTAGTCCGCTCCTACAATGAGCAGTTCTTC. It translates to CASSKRLVRSYNEQFF. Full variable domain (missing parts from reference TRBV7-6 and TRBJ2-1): GAGVSQSPRYKVTKRGQDVALRCDPISGHVSLYWYRQALGQGPEFLTYFNYEAQQDKSGLPNDRFSAERPEGSISTLTIQRTEQRDSAMYRCASSKRLVRSYNEQFFGPGTRLTVL.

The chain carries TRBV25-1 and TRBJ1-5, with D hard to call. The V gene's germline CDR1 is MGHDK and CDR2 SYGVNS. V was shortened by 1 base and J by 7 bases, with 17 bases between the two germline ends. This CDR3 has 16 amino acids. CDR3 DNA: TGTGCCAGCAGTGAATTTTTCGGGGATCCGGGGCAGCCCCAGCATTTT. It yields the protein CASSEFFGDPGQPQHF.

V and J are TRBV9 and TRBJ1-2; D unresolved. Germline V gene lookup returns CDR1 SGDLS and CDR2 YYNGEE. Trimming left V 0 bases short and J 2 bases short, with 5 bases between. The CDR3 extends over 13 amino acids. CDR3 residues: CASSVARNYGYTF. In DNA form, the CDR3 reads TGTGCCAGCAGCGTAGCCAGGAACTATGGCTACACCTTC.

CDR3 sequence reads: CASRLGQTEAFF. CDR3 sequence (DNA): TGTGCCAGCAGGCTCGGACAGACAGAAGCTTTCTTT. This rearrangement joins TRBV2 to TRBJ1-1; D is possibly TRBD1 (6 bases). This CDR3 contains 12 residues. V lost 6 bases and J 8 bases, leaving 13 bases between the germline ends. CDR1 and CDR2 from the germline V gene are SNHLY and FYNNEI.

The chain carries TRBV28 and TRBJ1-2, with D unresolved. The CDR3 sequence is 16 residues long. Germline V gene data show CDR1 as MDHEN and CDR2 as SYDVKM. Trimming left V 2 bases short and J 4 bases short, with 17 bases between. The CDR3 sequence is CASSLANSHFFYGYTF. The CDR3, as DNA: TGTGCCAGCAGTTTAGCTAACTCCCACTTCTTCTATGGCTACACCTTC.

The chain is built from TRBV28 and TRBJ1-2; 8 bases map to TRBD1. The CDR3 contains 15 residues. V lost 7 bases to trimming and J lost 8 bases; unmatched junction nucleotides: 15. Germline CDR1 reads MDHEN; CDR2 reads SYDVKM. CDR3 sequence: CASIRSGGASLGYTF. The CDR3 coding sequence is TGTGCCAGCATTAGGTCAGGGGGCGCATCACTAGGCTACACCTTC.

This CDR3 reads CASGPGLWDTEAFF. For the CDR3, the DNA is TGTGCTAGTGGTCCAGGGCTATGGGACACTGAAGCTTTCTTT. The chain is built from TRBV12-5 and TRBJ1-1; D is perhaps TRBD1 (5 bases). The CDR3 extends over 14 amino acids. V gave up 5 bases and J gave up 3 bases, with 13 bases separating them. Germline loops: CDR1 LGHNT, CDR2 FRNRAP.

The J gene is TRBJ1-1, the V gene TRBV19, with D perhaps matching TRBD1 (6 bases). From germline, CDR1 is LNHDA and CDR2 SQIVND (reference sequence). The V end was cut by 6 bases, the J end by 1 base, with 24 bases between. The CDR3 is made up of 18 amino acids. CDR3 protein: CASRKGTTRGLKNTEAFF. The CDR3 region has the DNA TGTGCCAGTAGAAAAGGGACAACGCGTGGGCTGAAGAACACTGAAGCTTTCTTT.

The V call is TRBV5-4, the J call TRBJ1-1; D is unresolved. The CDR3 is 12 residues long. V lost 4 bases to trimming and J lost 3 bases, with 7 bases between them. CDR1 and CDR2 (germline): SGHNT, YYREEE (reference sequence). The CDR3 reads CASSRRDTEAFF. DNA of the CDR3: TGTGCCAGCAGCCGGAGGGACACTGAAGCTTTCTTT. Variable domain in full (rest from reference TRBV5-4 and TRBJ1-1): ETGVTQSPTHLIKTRGQQVTLRCSSQSGHNTVSWYQQALGQGPQFIFQYYREEENGRGNFPPRFSGLQFPNYSSELNVNALELDDSALYLCASSRRDTEAFFGQGTRLTVV.

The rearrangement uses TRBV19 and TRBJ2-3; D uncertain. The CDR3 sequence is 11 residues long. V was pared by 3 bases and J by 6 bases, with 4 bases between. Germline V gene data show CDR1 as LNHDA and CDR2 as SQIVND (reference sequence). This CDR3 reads CASSIWDTQYF. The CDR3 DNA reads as TGTGCCAGTAGTATTTGGGATACGCAGTATTTT.

The CDR3 DNA reads as TGTGCCGGTCGTAAGGGGGGACAGCCCCAGCATTTT. This gives the protein CAGRKGGQPQHF. This rearrangement joins TRBV28 to TRBJ1-5; maybe TRBD1 (6 bases). The CDR3 contains 12 residues. The germline V and J ends were trimmed by 11 bases and 7 bases, with 15 bases remaining between them. Per germline, CDR1 MDHEN and CDR2 SYDVKM. Full variable domain (rest looked up from reference TRBV28 and TRBJ1-5): DVKVTQSSRYLVKRTGEKVFLECVQDMDHENMFWYRQDPGLGLRLIYFSYDVKMKEKGDIPEGYSVSREKKERFSLILESASTNQTSMYLCAGRKGGQPQHFGDGTRLSIL.

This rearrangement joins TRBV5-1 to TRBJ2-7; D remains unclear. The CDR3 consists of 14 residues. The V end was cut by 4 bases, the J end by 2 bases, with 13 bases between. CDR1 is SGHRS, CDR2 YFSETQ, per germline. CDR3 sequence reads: CASSNADGTYEQYF. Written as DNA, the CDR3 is TGCGCCAGCAGCAATGCGGACGGAACCTACGAGCAGTACTTC. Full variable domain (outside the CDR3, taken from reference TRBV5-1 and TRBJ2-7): KAGVTQTPRYLIKTRGQQVTLSCSPISGHRSVSWYQQTPGQGLQFLFEYFSETQRNKGNFPGRFSGRQFSNSRSEMNVSTLELGDSALYLCASSNADGTYEQYFGPGTRLTVT.

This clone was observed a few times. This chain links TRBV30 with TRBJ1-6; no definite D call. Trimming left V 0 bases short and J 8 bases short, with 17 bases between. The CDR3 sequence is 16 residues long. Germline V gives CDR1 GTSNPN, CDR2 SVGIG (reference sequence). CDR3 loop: CAWSVMVWAGYSPLHF. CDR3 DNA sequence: TGTGCCTGGAGTGTAATGGTATGGGCAGGATATTCACCCCTCCACTTT.

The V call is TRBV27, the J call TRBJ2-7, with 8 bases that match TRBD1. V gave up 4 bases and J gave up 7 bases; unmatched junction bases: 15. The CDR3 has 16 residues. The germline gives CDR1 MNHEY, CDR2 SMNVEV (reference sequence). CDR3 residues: CASSSNADRVTGEQYF. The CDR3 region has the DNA TGTGCCAGCAGTTCAAACGCGGACAGGGTAACAGGTGAGCAGTACTTC.

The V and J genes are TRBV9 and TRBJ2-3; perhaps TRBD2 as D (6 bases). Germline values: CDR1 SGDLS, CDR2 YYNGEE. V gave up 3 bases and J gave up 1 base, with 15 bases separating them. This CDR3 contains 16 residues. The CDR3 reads CASSAKRLGGTDTQYF. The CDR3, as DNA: TGTGCCAGCAGCGCCAAACGACTAGGCGGCACAGATACGCAGTATTTT.

CDR3 protein: CASSSETGFLEPQHF. The CDR3 DNA reads TGTGCCAGCAGCTCGGAGACAGGGTTCTTGGAGCCCCAGCATTTT. J is TRBJ1-5 and V is TRBV7-8; 7 bases line up with TRBD1. V shed 4 bases, J shed 8 bases, and the junction held 11 bases outside the gene matches. CDR3 size: 15 residues. Germline loops: CDR1 SGHVS, CDR2 FQNEAQ.

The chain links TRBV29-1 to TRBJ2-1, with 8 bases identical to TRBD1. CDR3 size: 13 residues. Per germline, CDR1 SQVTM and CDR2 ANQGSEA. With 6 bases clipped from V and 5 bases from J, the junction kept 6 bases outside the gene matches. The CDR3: CSVPGQVNNEQFF. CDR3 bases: TGCAGCGTACCGGGACAGGTAAACAATGAGCAGTTCTTC.

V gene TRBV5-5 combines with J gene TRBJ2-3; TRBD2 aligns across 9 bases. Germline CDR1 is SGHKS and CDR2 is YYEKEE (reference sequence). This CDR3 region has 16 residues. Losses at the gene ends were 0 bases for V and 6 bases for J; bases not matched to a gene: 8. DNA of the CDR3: TGTGCCAGCAGCTTGGGGCTAGCGGGGAGATGGGATACGCAGTATTTT. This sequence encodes CASSLGLAGRWDTQYF.

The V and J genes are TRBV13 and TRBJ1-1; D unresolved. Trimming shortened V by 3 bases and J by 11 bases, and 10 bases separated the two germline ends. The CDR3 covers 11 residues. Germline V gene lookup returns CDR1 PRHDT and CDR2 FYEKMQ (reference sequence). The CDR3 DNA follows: TGTGCCAGCAGCTTGAGACGGAGGGCTTTCTTT. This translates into CASSLRRRAFF.